A selection of T cell receptor beta chains follows, all from one sample in a study of blood T cell repertoires in COVID-19. Sequencing used immunoSEQ multiplex PCR; TCRdb keeps in-frame clones, though not all of them. The sample carries a few hundred thousand clones, 80% to 95% recorded once. The source material was PBMCs or T cells enriched from blood (not recorded which). All receptors derive from a man between 18 and 29 years old who had recovered from COVID-19. Each CDR3 is given with its conserved first and last residue. The order of the fields is CDR3 DNA, CDR3 protein, V gene, clone size, D gene, J gene. D genes are given only for firm matches. Clone size appears in some rows only: once, few, many, or a class for an expanded clone.

cdr3_nt: TGTGCCAGCAGTAGGTCGGGGGACCAAGAGACCCAGTACTTC
cdr3_aa: CASSRSGDQETQYF
v_call: TRBV7-9
clone_size: once
d_call: .
j_call: TRBJ2-5

cdr3_nt: TGTGCCAGCAGCTTAGTATGGGACAGGGGGAATGAGCAGTTCTTC
cdr3_aa: CASSLVWDRGNEQFF
v_call: TRBV7-9
clone_size: .
d_call: TRBD1
j_call: TRBJ2-1

cdr3_nt: TGCAGCGTTGGAGCAGGGTCGGTCTACGAGCAGTACTTC
cdr3_aa: CSVGAGSVYEQYF
v_call: TRBV29-1
clone_size: .
d_call: .
j_call: TRBJ2-7

cdr3_nt: TGTGCCAGCTCACCACCTGGGAGGCCCTACGAGCAGTACTTC
cdr3_aa: CASSPPGRPYEQYF
v_call: TRBV18
clone_size: .
d_call: .
j_call: TRBJ2-7

cdr3_nt: TGTGCCATCAGTGAGCACGAGGGGCGGACAGATCAGCCCCAGCATTTT
cdr3_aa: CAISEHEGRTDQPQHF
v_call: TRBV10-3
clone_size: .
d_call: .
j_call: TRBJ1-5

cdr3_nt: TGTGCCAGCAGCCGAGGGGGTACGGGGCTGAACACCGGGGAGCTGTTTTTT
cdr3_aa: CASSRGGTGLNTGELFF
v_call: TRBV5-4
clone_size: .
d_call: .
j_call: TRBJ2-2

cdr3_nt: TGCAGCATGCAGGGGGCGGAAAGCACAGATACGCAGTATTTT
cdr3_aa: CSMQGAESTDTQYF
v_call: TRBV29-1
clone_size: .
d_call: TRBD1
j_call: TRBJ2-3

cdr3_nt: TGTGCCAGTAATCCAGGGACAGGGGTTAAGTCCGGGGAGCTGTTTTTT
cdr3_aa: CASNPGTGVKSGELFF
v_call: TRBV19
clone_size: .
d_call: TRBD1
j_call: TRBJ2-2

cdr3_nt: TGTGCCAGCAGTGCAAGACTAGCGGGGGTCACAGATACGCAGTATTTT
cdr3_aa: CASSARLAGVTDTQYF
v_call: TRBV28
clone_size: .
d_call: TRBD2
j_call: TRBJ2-3

cdr3_nt: TGTGCCAGCAGCGGACAGGGTATCAATGAGCAGTTCTTC
cdr3_aa: CASSGQGINEQFF
v_call: TRBV11-3
clone_size: .
d_call: TRBD1
j_call: TRBJ2-1

cdr3_nt: TGTGCCAGTAGCCCCCGGAGGGACCTACAGCCCCAGCATTTT
cdr3_aa: CASSPRRDLQPQHF
v_call: TRBV19
clone_size: .
d_call: .
j_call: TRBJ1-5

cdr3_nt: TGTGCCAGCAGCTTAGACCTGCCAGGAACCTACGAGCAGTACTTC
cdr3_aa: CASSLDLPGTYEQYF
v_call: TRBV7-9
clone_size: .
d_call: .
j_call: TRBJ2-7

cdr3_nt: TGTGCCAGCACAAGAACAGGGGACAGGAACACTGAAGCTTTCTTT
cdr3_aa: CASTRTGDRNTEAFF
v_call: TRBV2
clone_size: .
d_call: TRBD1
j_call: TRBJ1-1

cdr3_nt: TGTGCCAGCAGCCTGGGACAGGGTGGTAATGAAAAACTGTTTTTT
cdr3_aa: CASSLGQGGNEKLFF
v_call: TRBV7-9
clone_size: .
d_call: TRBD1
j_call: TRBJ1-4

cdr3_nt: TGTGCCAGCAGCTTGTCCGGGGGAAATCAGCCCCAGCATTTT
cdr3_aa: CASSLSGGNQPQHF
v_call: TRBV5-4
clone_size: .
d_call: .
j_call: TRBJ1-5

cdr3_nt: TGTGCCAGCAGCCCGGTTGGTGGAACGACAGTGAACACTGAAGCTTTCTTT
cdr3_aa: CASSPVGGTTVNTEAFF
v_call: TRBV5-8
clone_size: .
d_call: .
j_call: TRBJ1-1

cdr3_nt: TGTGCCAGCAGTCCGACAGGGAATAATGAAAAACTGTTTTTT
cdr3_aa: CASSPTGNNEKLFF
v_call: TRBV9
clone_size: .
d_call: TRBD1
j_call: TRBJ1-4

cdr3_nt: TGTGCCAGCAGCCCCTCCGAGACCAACGTCCTGACTTTC
cdr3_aa: CASSPSETNVLTF
v_call: TRBV27
clone_size: .
d_call: .
j_call: TRBJ2-6

cdr3_nt: TGTGCCAGCAGTTTATCGCTAGCGGGAGGGCTGAATGAGCAGTTCTTC
cdr3_aa: CASSLSLAGGLNEQFF
v_call: TRBV27
clone_size: .
d_call: TRBD2
j_call: TRBJ2-1

cdr3_nt: TGTGCCAGCAGCAAAGCTCGGGAAGACAAGTTCAATAGCAATCAGCCCCAGCATTTT
cdr3_aa: CASSKAREDKFNSNQPQHF
v_call: TRBV21-1
clone_size: once
d_call: .
j_call: TRBJ1-5

cdr3_nt: TGTGCCAGCAGCTTGCCGACAGGGAGGTTGGCCTCTGAAGCTTTCTTT
cdr3_aa: CASSLPTGRLASEAFF
v_call: TRBV5-5
clone_size: few
d_call: TRBD1
j_call: TRBJ1-1

cdr3_nt: TGTGCCAGCAGGGAGTCAGGGACTGGGGCCAACGTCCTGACTTTC
cdr3_aa: CASRESGTGANVLTF
v_call: TRBV28
clone_size: .
d_call: .
j_call: TRBJ2-6

cdr3_nt: TGTGCCAGCAGGGATGGGACAGGGGGTGGGTCACCCCTCCACTTT
cdr3_aa: CASRDGTGGGSPLHF
v_call: TRBV2
clone_size: .
d_call: TRBD1
j_call: TRBJ1-6

cdr3_nt: TGCAGCGTGCGGGGAGGCGTGAACACTGAAGCTTTCTTT
cdr3_aa: CSVRGGVNTEAFF
v_call: TRBV29-1
clone_size: .
d_call: .
j_call: TRBJ1-1

cdr3_nt: TGTGCCAGCAGTTCGACAGGGGACTCTGGGGCCAACGTCCTGACTTTC
cdr3_aa: CASSSTGDSGANVLTF
v_call: TRBV28
clone_size: .
d_call: TRBD1
j_call: TRBJ2-6

cdr3_nt: TGTGCCAGCAGCCCCGGGACTAGCGCCGGGGAGCTGTTTTTT
cdr3_aa: CASSPGTSAGELFF
v_call: TRBV7-9
clone_size: .
d_call: TRBD2
j_call: TRBJ2-2

cdr3_nt: TGTGCCACCAGTGATGGGCTCGGGCAGGGGGCCTACGAGCAGTACTTC
cdr3_aa: CATSDGLGQGAYEQYF
v_call: TRBV24-1
clone_size: .
d_call: TRBD1
j_call: TRBJ2-7

cdr3_nt: TGTGCCAGCAGCTCCCAGGGGGCTCAGCCCCAGCATTTT
cdr3_aa: CASSSQGAQPQHF
v_call: TRBV3-1/TRBV3-2
clone_size: .
d_call: TRBD1
j_call: TRBJ1-5

cdr3_nt: TGTGCCAGCAGCATGACAGGGCCTAACACTGAAGCTTTCTTT
cdr3_aa: CASSMTGPNTEAFF
v_call: TRBV27
clone_size: .
d_call: TRBD1
j_call: TRBJ1-1

cdr3_nt: TGCGCCAGCAGCCAAACCCCCGGGGCGGGGTACACTGAAGCTTTCTTT
cdr3_aa: CASSQTPGAGYTEAFF
v_call: TRBV4-1
clone_size: .
d_call: .
j_call: TRBJ1-1

cdr3_nt: TGTGCCAGCTCACTATATAGCGGACTAACGGACTCACCCCTCCACTTT
cdr3_aa: CASSLYSGLTDSPLHF
v_call: TRBV18
clone_size: .
d_call: .
j_call: TRBJ1-6

cdr3_nt: TGTGCCAGCAGCCCCTATGGGGACAGCCCAAATTCACCCCTCCACTTT
cdr3_aa: CASSPYGDSPNSPLHF
v_call: TRBV7-6
clone_size: .
d_call: TRBD1
j_call: TRBJ1-6

cdr3_nt: TGTGCCACCCGGACAGGGCGGGAAAAACTGTTTTTT
cdr3_aa: CATRTGREKLFF
v_call: TRBV3-1/TRBV3-2
clone_size: .
d_call: TRBD1
j_call: TRBJ1-4

cdr3_nt: TGTGCCAGCAGCGCCTTAGGACAGCCCACCGGGGAGCTGTTTTTT
cdr3_aa: CASSALGQPTGELFF
v_call: TRBV7-6
clone_size: .
d_call: .
j_call: TRBJ2-2